What follows are 7 T cell receptor beta chains derived from one specimen sequenced in a study of blood T cell repertoires in COVID-19 (dated by TCRdb to about 2020). Receptors were amplified or captured by the immunoSEQ multiplex PCR assay. The table comes from immuneACCESS by way of TCRdb, which keeps in-frame sequences with V and J called. Part of the clones is missing from these tables; in studies checked, under half for an unresolved V gene and the rest for unknown reasons. Present in this sample are some 65,000 clones, around 86% of which were seen just once. 16% of the sample is taken by the ten largest. The sequenced sample was peripheral blood. The receptor set was obtained from a man between 40 and 49 years old with COVID-19, enrolled during active disease.

V is TRBV5-1 and J is TRBJ2-6; no definite D call. CDR3 size: 17 residues. CDR1 and CDR2 (germline): SGHRS, YFSETQ. Trimming shortened V by 4 bases and J by 0 bases, and 14 bases separated the two germline ends. CDR3 nucleotide sequence: TGCGCCAGCAGCAACACTCCACAGTTCTCTGGGGCCAACGTCCTGACTTTC. Translating gives CASSNTPQFSGANVLTF.

The chain has TRBV2 and TRBJ1-6; 7 positions match TRBD1. The CDR3 contains 13 residues. Germline CDR1 SNHLY, CDR2 FYNNEI. Trimming took 8 bases from V and 5 from J; bases not matched to a gene: 3. CDR3 region: CASGTENNSPLHF. CDR3 bases: TGTGCCAGCGGGACAGAGAATAATTCACCCCTCCACTTT.

This clone was recorded only once. The chain links TRBV7-2 to TRBJ2-3, with D possibly TRBD1 on 6 matching bases. The germline V gene has CDR1 SGHTA and CDR2 FQGNSA. CDR3 size: 16 residues. Trimming removed 3 bases at V and 2 bases at J, with 15 bases between. This CDR3 reads CASSLAGTPNTDTQYF. CDR3 sequence (DNA): TGTGCCAGCAGCTTGGCCGGGACACCAAACACAGATACGCAGTATTTT.

V usage is TRBV18 and J usage is TRBJ1-1, with 10 nucleotides matching TRBD1. This CDR3 has 15 amino acids. Germline trimming cut 0 bases from V and 4 bases from J; bases unmatched to any gene: 2. CDR1 is KGHSH and CDR2 is LQKENI in the germline V gene. The DNA of the CDR3 is TGTGCCAGCTCACCACCGGGACAGGGGACCACTGAAGCTTTCTTT. This encodes CASSPPGQGTTEAFF.

This clone was seen a single time. The chain uses TRBV6-5 and TRBJ1-1, with no clear D. Trimming shortened V by 6 bases and J by 5 bases, and 13 bases separated the two germline ends. The germline gives CDR1 MNHEY, CDR2 SVGAGI. The CDR3 spans 13 residues. DNA for the CDR3: TGTGCCAGCAGGTTACTGGGAGAGACTGAAGCTTTCTTT. Residues: CASRLLGETEAFF.

The rearrangement links TRBV12-3 or TRBV12-4 to TRBJ1-2; 9 bases are shared with TRBD1. The CDR3 has 13 residues. V trimming: 6 bases; J trimming: 8 bases; junction bases outside the gene matches: 7. The CDR3 sequence: CASRSDRGYGYTF. The CDR3, as DNA: TGTGCCAGCAGATCAGACAGGGGGTACGGCTACACCTTC.

This clone was detected only a few times. The J gene is TRBJ1-5, the V gene TRBV7-9; D is ambiguous. V gave up 4 bases and J gave up 0 bases, with 4 bases separating them. The germline V gene encodes CDR1 SEHNR and CDR2 FQNEAQ (reference sequence). The CDR3 is 13 amino acids. The CDR3 here is CASSSYSNQPQHF. CDR3 nucleotides: TGTGCCAGCAGCTCGTATAGCAATCAGCCCCAGCATTTT. The whole variable domain, filled in from reference TRBV7-9 and TRBJ1-5, reads DTGVSQNPRHKITKRGQNVTFRCDPISEHNRLYWYRQTLGQGPEFLTYFQNEAQLEKSRLLSDRFSAERPKGSFSTLEIQRTEQGDSAMYLCASSSYSNQPQHFGDGTRLSIL.